This TCR beta chain was captured in a study of control samples from healthy donors and cancer patients (dated by TCRdb to between 2020 and 2021). Library preparation used the immunoSEQ multiplex PCR assay. TCRdb holds this immuneACCESS table with in-frame rearrangements only. Some clones are missing; in checked studies, unresolved V genes explain under half, and the rest has no known cause. The sample has some 130,000 clones on record, roughly 90% of them singletons. 2% to 2.5% of the sample goes to the ten largest clones. CDR1 and CDR2, looked up from the germline V gene, are KGHSH and LQKENI. From the cysteine through the phenylalanine, the CDR3 covers 16 amino acids. Of the read, only the CDR3 DNA is kept; its 48 bases are in frame from base 1. At the junction V is shortened by 2 bases and J by 0 bases, with 12 bases in between. The sample holds one count of this clone. The clone's antigen remains unknown. No base quality values were provided; no much bigger clone lies one nucleotide off.

The sequenced sample consisted of blood. The rearrangement joined TRBV18 to TRBJ2-3; the D gene is possibly TRBD1, with 5 bases matching. The sequence was obtained from a woman between 45 and 65 years old in good health. The nucleotide sequence is TGTGCCAGCTCACCAGAAAGGGGTCTGAGCACAGATACGCAGTATTTT. This gives the protein CASSPERGLSTDTQYF.